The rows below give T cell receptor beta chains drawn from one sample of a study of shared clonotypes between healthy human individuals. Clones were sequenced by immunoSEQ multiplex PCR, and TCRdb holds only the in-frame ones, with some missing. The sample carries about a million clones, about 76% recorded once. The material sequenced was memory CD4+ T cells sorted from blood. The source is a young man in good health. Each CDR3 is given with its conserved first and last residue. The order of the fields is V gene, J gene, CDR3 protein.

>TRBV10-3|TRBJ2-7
CAISTGGEQYF
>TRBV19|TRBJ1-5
CASSGEAGNQPQHF
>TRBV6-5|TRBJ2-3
CASRTDRALDTQYF
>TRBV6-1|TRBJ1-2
CASSEKAGYGYTF
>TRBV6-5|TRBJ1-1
CASTDRNTEAFF
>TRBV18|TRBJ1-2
CASSTSRNDGYTF
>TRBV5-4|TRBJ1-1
CASSQESQWSEAFF
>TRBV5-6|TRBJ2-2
CASSLVGAGANTGELFF
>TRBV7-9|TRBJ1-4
CASSQRPGESEKLFF
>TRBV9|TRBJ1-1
CASSGRTDNTEAFF
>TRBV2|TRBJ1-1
CASSEVTGKAFF
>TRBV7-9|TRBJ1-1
CASSLTPANTEAFF
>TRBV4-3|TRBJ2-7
CASSQGSGGPYEQYF
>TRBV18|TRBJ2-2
CASSDRESGELFF
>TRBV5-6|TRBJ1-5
CASSPTGEFNQPQHF
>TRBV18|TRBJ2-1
CASSPPSSRTVNEQFF
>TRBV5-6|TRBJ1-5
CASSQRGHNQPQHF
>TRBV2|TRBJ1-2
CASSEATGQGYTF
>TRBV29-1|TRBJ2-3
CSVQTSGGTDTQYF
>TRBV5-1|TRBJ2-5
CASKLSGGTGRETQYF
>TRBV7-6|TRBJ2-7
CASSSTGKRERLLNYEQYF
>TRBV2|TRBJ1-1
CASSATALEAFF
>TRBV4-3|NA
CASSYGQGIYEQYF
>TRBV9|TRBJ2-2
CASSLTSGGFAGELFF
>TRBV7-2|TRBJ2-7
CASSPAASGLYEQYF
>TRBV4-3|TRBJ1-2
CASSQDPQGYGGYTF
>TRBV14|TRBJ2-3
CASSQGTGFLDTQYF
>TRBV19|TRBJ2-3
CASSGILAGGTDTQYF
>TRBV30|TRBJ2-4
CAWKKAGRLLAKNIQYF